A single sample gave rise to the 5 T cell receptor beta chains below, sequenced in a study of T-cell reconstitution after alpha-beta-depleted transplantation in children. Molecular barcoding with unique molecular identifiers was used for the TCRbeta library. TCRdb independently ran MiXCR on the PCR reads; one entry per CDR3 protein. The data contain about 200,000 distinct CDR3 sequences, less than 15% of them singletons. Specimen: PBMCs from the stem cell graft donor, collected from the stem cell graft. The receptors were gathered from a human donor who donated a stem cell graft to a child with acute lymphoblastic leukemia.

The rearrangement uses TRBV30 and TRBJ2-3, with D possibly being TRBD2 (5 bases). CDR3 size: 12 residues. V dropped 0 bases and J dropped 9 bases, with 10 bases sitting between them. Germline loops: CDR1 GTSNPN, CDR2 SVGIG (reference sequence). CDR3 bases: TGTGCCTGGAGTGTACCTGCGGGCACGCAGTATTTT. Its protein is CAWSVPAGTQYF.

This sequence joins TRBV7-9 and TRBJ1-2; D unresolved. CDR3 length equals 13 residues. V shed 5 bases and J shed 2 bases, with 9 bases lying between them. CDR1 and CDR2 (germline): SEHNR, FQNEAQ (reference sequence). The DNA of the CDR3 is TGTGCCAGCAGCCAGACTGAGAACTATGGCTACACCTTC. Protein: CASSQTENYGYTF.

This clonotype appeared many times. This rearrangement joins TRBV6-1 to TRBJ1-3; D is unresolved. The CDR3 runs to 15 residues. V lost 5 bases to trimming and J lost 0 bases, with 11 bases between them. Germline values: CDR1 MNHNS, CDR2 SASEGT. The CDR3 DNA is TGTGCCAGCAGTCCCGGGGTCAACTCTGGAAACACCATATATTTT. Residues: CASSPGVNSGNTIYF.

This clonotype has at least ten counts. The CDR3 is CASSLGSGGTEAFF. Written as DNA, the CDR3 is TGCGCCAGCAGCTTGGGATCGGGGGGTACTGAAGCTTTCTTT. This chain links TRBV5-1 with TRBJ1-1; D is perhaps TRBD1 (5 bases). Germline CDR1 reads SGHRS; CDR2 reads YFSETQ. This CDR3 contains 14 residues. The ends were cut back, 0 bases at V and 5 bases at J, with 11 bases in the middle.

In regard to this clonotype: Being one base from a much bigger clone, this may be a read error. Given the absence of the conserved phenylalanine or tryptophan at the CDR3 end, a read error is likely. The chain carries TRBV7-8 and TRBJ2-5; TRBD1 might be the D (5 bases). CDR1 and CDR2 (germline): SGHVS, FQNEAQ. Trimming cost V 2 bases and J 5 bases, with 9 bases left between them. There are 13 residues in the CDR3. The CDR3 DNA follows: TGTGCCAGCAGCTTATCAGGGTTCGAGACCCAGTACTCC. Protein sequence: CASSLSGFETQYS.